The entry below gives a single T cell receptor (beta chain) sequence along with its context. Its antigen is not yet known. No much larger clonotype is one base removed from it; base qualities were not supplied. The time point label, as the study defines it: newly diagnosed GD, antithyroid drugs for less than 3 months. For both TCR sequencing and RNA sequencing, RNA was extracted from PBMCs in TRIzol. The diagnosis of Graves' disease followed American Thyroid Association guidelines. The patients came from an endocrinology department in Xi'an, China. From each patient, 7.5 to 9.5 milliliters of peripheral blood was collected into an EDTA anticoagulant tube. Ficoll Paque Plus density gradient separation was used to isolate PBMCs, and no further T cell sorting was done. RNA quality was checked with an Agilent 2100 Bioanalyzer and agarose gel, and concentration with a NanoDrop 2000. These data are taken from a study of regulatory T cells in long-lasting Graves disease (dated by TCRdb to the early 2020s). The study in broad terms: Antithyroid drugs had been taken for less than 3 months by newly diagnosed Graves' disease patients. A total of about 33 samples underwent TCR sequencing, from about 13 patients with persistent Graves' disease and approximately 20 patients with newly diagnosed Graves' disease. The study was conducted in China and was registered as a clinical trial. This study used TCR sequencing and RNA sequencing of peripheral blood to compare persistent Graves' disease patients against newly diagnosed Graves' disease patients.

General findings and caveats noted by the study authors: A larger number of public clonotypes was shared among persistent patients (fewer than 3,000) than among newly diagnosed patients (about 990). Persistent disease showed preferential use of TRBV28, TRBJ1-2 and TRBJ2-5, whereas newly diagnosed disease favored TRBV20-1 and TRBJ2-1. Persistent Graves' disease patients showed lower TCR Shannon entropy and fewer highly expanded clones than newly diagnosed patients, suggesting clonal expansion. Only the TCR beta chain was sequenced and analyzed. Only peripheral blood was studied, because thyroid tissue, the primary lesion, was inaccessible. The small sample size was acknowledged by the authors as a limitation that may reduce accuracy.

The method behind the library was multiplex PCR. Sequencing was performed on an Illumina HiSeq 4000. To build TCR beta libraries, CDR3 regions were amplified by Arm-PCR using iRepertoire HTBI primers. Before sequencing, the PCR products underwent gel purification. The paper's processing steps were these. Across samples, 60 to 70 TRBV and roughly 15 TRBJ segments were identified and used for gene usage analysis of CDR3 amino acid clonotypes. COPE and FqMerger were used to merge filtered high-quality paired reads into contigs. BLAST was used to align contigs to the IMGT TRBV, TRBD and TRBJ reference genes, and CDR3 was defined following IMGT. Clonotypes above 0.1% frequency were classified as highly expanded clones. Shannon entropy served as the measure of repertoire diversity, while the Gini coefficient captured V-J evenness. A clonotype found in more than one individual was treated as public. The raw public data were reprocessed by TCRdb itself: fastp quality trimming at Q25, MiXCR clonotype calling, in-frame beta chains only. Each entry merges the rows of one CDR3 protein and shows their most common DNA and genes. TCRdb's processing, not the authors' own work, is the source of the V and J calls. This sample holds roughly 440,000 distinct CDR3 sequences; less than 20% were observed only once. About 23% of the sample is taken by the ten largest.

Trimming takes 3 bases from V and 16 bases from J, and the germline ends sit 16 bases apart. In the germline V gene (reference sequence), CDR1 corresponds to DFQATT and CDR2 to SNEGSKA. The CDR3 runs 12 residues from the cysteine to the phenylalanine. Only the CDR3 portion is preserved as DNA: 36 bases, with reading frame beginning at the first base. In addition, the sample was reused for a study of T cells in Graves' hyperthyroidism and ophthalmopathy. The second study's paper adds: Stable Graves' hyperthyroidism was defined as the absence of progression to ophthalmopathy over 18 months of follow-up. Hyperthyroidism patients were aged 18 to 65 years and newly diagnosed, with disease duration of less than 2 months. Exclusion was applied to patients with uncontrolled infections, other autoimmune diseases, pregnancy or lactation. Clinical symptoms, serum thyroxine and TRAb, thyroid ultrasound, and orbital computed tomography formed the basis for the diagnoses. The first round of RT-PCR for the TCR CDR3 was performed with the HTBI primer set and the Qiagen OneStep RT-PCR kit. Most expanded thyroid clonotypes (frequency above 0.001) were also detected in blood, a finding suggesting that blood repertoires may reflect thyroid immune responses. A 13 V-J signature model separated ophthalmopathy from stable hyperthyroidism, with 87.88% sensitivity and 81% to 83% specificity in cross-validation and 80%/75% in testing. In validation, progression to ophthalmopathy was predicted by the model with roughly 69% sensitivity and 72% to 85% specificity, a median of 6.5 months before onset. TCR V-J signatures able to tell the groups apart were searched for in a discovery cohort of more than 90 patients, of whom around 43 had Graves' ophthalmopathy and roughly 57 had stable Graves' hyperthyroidism. Whether ophthalmopathy could be predicted prospectively was tested in an independent validation cohort made up of about 20 hyperthyroidism patients plus 17 patients who later progressed to ophthalmopathy. The roughly 91 discovery patients were randomly divided into training and test sets at a 7:3 ratio. Thyroid tissue and blood T-cell repertoires from several Graves' hyperthyroidism patients were also compared in the study. Following sampling, methimazole starting at 30 mg daily was given to hyperthyroidism patients, and high-dose intravenous methylprednisolone was given to ophthalmopathy patients. Libraries were constructed in a second round of multiplex PCR, after which size selection and purification were performed. Libraries were sequenced paired-end with 100 bp reads on an Illumina HiSeq2000. SOAPnuke was used to process the raw data, removing reads that contained adapters or uncalled bases, had a mean Phred below 15, or lacked an exact match to the constant primer or identifier. COPE v1.2.5 was used to merge the high-quality paired reads, and each unique nucleotide sequence was defined as a clonotype. Clonotypes were aligned to IMGT TRBV, TRBD and TRBJ reference segments using MiTCR v1.1. The analysis was restricted to V-J combinations with a frequency above 0.0001, which together covered 99.2% of the repertoires. The TCS score was defined as F50 (clonal expansion) divided by E x V (chaos), with BLOSUM62-based TCRdist calculated between CDR3 peptides within each V-J. Welch's t-statistics and random forest reduced approximately 520 V-J features to fewer than 15, which were used in a naive Bayes classifier (R e1071). No statistical method was used to fix the sample size in advance, and group allocation was not hidden from the investigators. According to the paper, TCR Vbeta CDR3 sequencing was carried out on around 140 peripheral blood samples, which came from approximately 41 ophthalmopathy, under 80 hyperthyroidism and about 17 progressor patients.

The TCR sequence derives from a woman aged 18-30 years with Graves disease. Donor details come from another sample of the same person, matched by shared clones. The chain links TRBV20-1 with TRBJ1-6; perhaps TRBD1 is the D gene, with 5 bases matching. The sequences come from peripheral blood mononuclear cells (PBMCs), collected at new diagnosis, from a patient treated with antithyroid drugs. The CDR3: CSARAGTEYLHF. The DNA reads TGCAGTGCTAGGGCCGGGACGGAATATCTCCACTTT.